Shown below are 15 T cell receptor beta chains from a single sample sequenced in a study of blood T cells in healthy people across ages. Then a second PCR, running about 6 to 12 cycles, was carried out with a sample-barcoded 5' primer and a J-beta primer mix. MiXCR, applied by TCRdb to the 5' RACE reads, yields one record per CDR3 protein. Here the sample spans 1.5 million to 2 million distinct CDR3 sequences, 40% to 55% being singletons. The sample taken for sequencing was blood. These receptors all stem from a woman aged 40 to 50 in good health.

The rearrangement uses TRBV20-1 and TRBJ2-5; 15 bases map to TRBD2. CDR1 and CDR2 (germline): DFQATT, SNEGSKA (reference sequence). The CDR3 consists of 13 residues. V shed 5 bases, J shed 11 bases, and the junction held 6 bases outside the gene matches. The CDR3 spells CSARTSGGDEQYF. CDR3 DNA sequence: TGCAGTGCTCGGACTAGCGGGGGGGATGAGCAGTACTTC.

V gene TRBV13 combines with J gene TRBJ1-1; possibly TRBD1 for D (5 bases). Germline-derived CDR1 and CDR2 are PRHDT and FYEKMQ (reference sequence). V was pared by 5 bases and J by 6 bases, with 25 bases between. This CDR3 comprises 17 residues. The CDR3 nucleotides are TGTGCCAGCAGCCCGCTGGGGACGGCACCCGAGCCCCCTGAAGCTTTCTTT. This gives the protein CASSPLGTAPEPPEAFF.

This clonotype was counted a few times. This chain connects TRBV12-3 or TRBV12-4 to TRBJ2-6; D call uncertain. This CDR3 spans 17 amino acids. Trimming removed 7 bases from V and 0 bases from J, with 16 bases in between. The DNA for the CDR3 is TGTGCCAGCACCATCTACCGACGGAACTCTGGGGCCAACGTCCTGACTTTC. Protein sequence: CASTIYRRNSGANVLTF.

The V call is TRBV18, the J call TRBJ2-7; TRBD2 is a possible D gene (5 bases). Trimming took 6 bases from V and 5 from J, leaving 38 bases between them. The CDR3 spans 21 residues. Germline CDR1 is KGHSH and CDR2 is LQKENI. The CDR3 nucleotides are TGTGCCAGCTCCCCCATAAAAATCACCGGGGTTCGTAGGGTGTCTCATGACGAGCAGTACTTC. Amino acid sequence: CASSPIKITGVRRVSHDEQYF.

This clonotype was counted a single time. The CDR3 DNA sequence: TGTGCCAGCAGCCCCGAGGCGGGTCGAGGCTATGGCTACACCTTC. Its translation is CASSPEAGRGYGYTF. The chain recombines TRBV13 with TRBJ1-2; D unclear. The length of the CDR3 is 15 residues. Germline lookup yields CDR1 PRHDT and CDR2 FYEKMQ (reference sequence). Trimming took off 5 bases at V and 4 bases at J, with 17 bases between the two ends. Full variable domain (missing parts from reference TRBV13 and TRBJ1-2): AAGVIQSPRHLIKEKRETATLKCYPIPRHDTVYWYQQGPGQDPQFLISFYEKMQSDKGSIPDRFSAQQFSDYHSELNMSSLELGDSALYFCASSPEAGRGYGYTFGSGTRLTVV.

V and J are TRBV18 and TRBJ1-5, with D possibly being TRBD1 (5 bases). Germline-derived CDR1 and CDR2 are KGHSH and LQKENI. CDR3 length: 15 amino acids. The V gene lost 3 bases and the J gene lost 4 bases, with 13 bases spanning the gap. Here the CDR3 reads CASSPGGEKNQPQHF. The CDR3, as DNA: TGTGCCAGCTCACCCGGGGGGGAGAAGAATCAGCCCCAGCATTTT. The complete variable domain, with remaining parts taken from reference TRBV18 and TRBJ1-5, reads NAGVMQNPRHLVRRRGQEARLRCSPMKGHSHVYWYRQLPEEGLKFMVYLQKENIIDESGMPKERFSAEFPKEGPSILRIQQVVRGDSAAYFCASSPGGEKNQPQHFGDGTRLSIL.

The rearrangement joins TRBV6-5 to TRBJ1-2; no clear D. Germline lookup yields CDR1 MNHEY and CDR2 SVGAGI. V was shortened by 0 bases and J by 8 bases, with 10 bases between the two germline ends. The CDR3 has 13 amino acids. The CDR3 reads CASSYSEGPGYTF. The CDR3 DNA sequence: TGTGCCAGCAGTTACTCAGAAGGGCCCGGCTACACCTTC.

This clonotype has a handful of counts. The J gene is TRBJ1-2, the V gene TRBV5-1; no clear D gene. CDR3 size: 13 residues. Germline lookup yields CDR1 SGHRS and CDR2 YFSETQ. V shed 5 bases and J shed 8 bases, with 16 bases lying between them. The CDR3 DNA is TGCGCCAGCAGGAGGGCGGAATCGGGAGGCTACACCTTC. Translation: CASRRAESGGYTF. Variable domain in full (rest from reference TRBV5-1 and TRBJ1-2): KAGVTQTPRYLIKTRGQQVTLSCSPISGHRSVSWYQQTPGQGLQFLFEYFSETQRNKGNFPGRFSGRQFSNSRSEMNVSTLELGDSALYLCASRRAESGGYTFGSGTRLTVV.

This clonotype was detected only once. The chain carries TRBV3-1 and TRBJ1-6; a weak D match, TRBD1 (6 bases). In germline, CDR1 is LGHDT, CDR2 YNNKEL (reference sequence). This CDR3 region has 14 residues. Trimming removed 6 bases at V and 8 bases at J, with 14 bases between. CDR3 loop: CASRGTKSHSPLHF. CDR3 DNA: TGTGCCAGCAGGGGGACAAAGAGCCATTCACCCCTCCACTTT.

In regard to this clonotype: A read error may account for a junction end that differs from germline. DNA of the CDR3: TGCGGTGCTAGGGGGGGACAGGAGCAAGAGACCCAGTACTTC. It encodes CGARGGQEQETQYF. J is TRBJ2-5 and V is TRBV20-1; D is perhaps TRBD1 (8 bases). The CDR3 is made up of 14 amino acids. Germline V gene sequence: CDR1 DFQATT, CDR2 SNEGSKA (reference sequence).

The CDR3 region is CASSLVRQGNSPLHF. For the CDR3, the DNA is TGTGCCAGCAGTTTAGTACGCCAGGGGAATTCACCCCTCCACTTT. The genes are TRBV27 and TRBJ1-6; maybe TRBD1 (6 bases). The CDR3 runs to 15 residues. Trimming left V 2 bases short and J 7 bases short, with 12 bases between. Germline values: CDR1 MNHEY, CDR2 SMNVEV (reference sequence).

This clonotype has just a few counts. The rearrangement joins TRBV7-2 to TRBJ2-5, with a possible D match to TRBD1 (9 bases). The CDR3 consists of 16 residues. Germline loops: CDR1 SGHTA, CDR2 FQGNSA. V lost 4 bases and J 5 bases, leaving 20 bases between the germline ends. CDR3 in amino acids: CASSYPGTGTRETQYF. The DNA of the CDR3 is TGTGCCAGCAGCTACCCCGGGACAGGGACTAGGGAGACCCAGTACTTC.

V and J are TRBV20-1 and TRBJ2-3, with 12 nucleotides matching TRBD2. The CDR3 has 17 residues. CDR1 DFQATT and CDR2 SNEGSKA come from the germline V gene (reference sequence). V lost 6 bases, J lost 0 bases, and 10 bases stayed unmatched. This CDR3 reads CSALERLAGDSTDTQYF. The CDR3 nucleotides read TGCAGTGCCCTGGAACGACTAGCGGGGGATAGCACAGATACGCAGTATTTT.

As regards this clonotype: A junction end diverges from the germline sequence, so it may reflect a read error. The V and J genes are TRBV10-3 and TRBJ1-2; D uncertain. Germline V CDR1 and CDR2: ENHRY, SYGVKD. The CDR3 consists of 15 residues. The CDR3 region has the DNA TGTGCCATCAGTGATGTAGCGTCGATTAACTGTGGCTACACCTTC. Its protein product is CAISDVASINCGYTF.

This chain uses TRBV6-2 or TRBV6-3 with TRBJ2-1, with 7 bases aligning to TRBD1. Trimming at V came to 2 bases and at J to 5 bases, leaving 30 bases not matched to a gene. The germline V gene has CDR1 MNHEY and CDR2 SVGEGT. The CDR3 sequence is 23 residues long. The DNA of the CDR3 is TGTGCCAGCAGTTACCCTAAGATCCAAGGACAGGAATTTGGGGCCACCTTTAACAATGAGCAGTTCTTC. Protein product: CASSYPKIQGQEFGATFNNEQFF.